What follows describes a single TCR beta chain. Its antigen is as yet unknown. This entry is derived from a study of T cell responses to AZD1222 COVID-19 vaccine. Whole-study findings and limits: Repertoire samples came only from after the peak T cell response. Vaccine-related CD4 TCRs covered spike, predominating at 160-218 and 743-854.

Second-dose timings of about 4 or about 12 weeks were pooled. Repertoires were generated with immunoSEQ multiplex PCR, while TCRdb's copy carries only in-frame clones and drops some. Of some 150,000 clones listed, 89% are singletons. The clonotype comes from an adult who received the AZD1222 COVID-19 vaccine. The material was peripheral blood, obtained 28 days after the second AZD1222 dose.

Written as DNA, the CDR3 is TGTGCCAGCAGCCTGGGACGGGGGGCGAACTACGAGCAGTACTTC. Translation: CASSLGRGANYEQYF. The chain couples TRBV5-5 to TRBJ2-7; a weak D match, TRBD2 (7 bases). CDR1 SGHKS and CDR2 YYEKEE come from the germline V gene (reference sequence). The V gene lost 4 bases and the J gene lost 3 bases, with 17 bases spanning the gap. This CDR3 spans 15 amino acids. Combining the CDR3 with reference TRBV5-5 and TRBJ2-7 gives the whole variable domain DAGVTQSPTHLIKTRGQQVTLRCSPISGHKSVSWYQQVLGQGPQFIFQYYEKEERGRGNFPDRFSARQFPNYSSELNVNALLLGDSALYLCASSLGRGANYEQYFGPGTRLTVT.